The table lists the clone carrying this T cell receptor beta chain with a count of one. At one boundary the junction diverges from the germline segment, which might be a read error. CDR1 is MDHEN, CDR2 SYDVKM, per germline. The CDR3 is made up of 20 amino acids. The data are from a study of tumor and adjacent non-tumor tissue in lung cancer. This sample's RNA came from whole unsorted tissue. This non-tumor lung sample came from over 3 cm beyond the tumor edge. TCRbeta libraries were built with three rounds of nested PCR, modified from ARM-PCR. TCRdb redid the calling of the multiplex PCR reads with MiXCR, one entry per CDR3 protein. The sample contains 35,000 to 55,000 distinct CDR3 sequences, roughly 60% of which appear only once.

Sequencing was carried out using distant non-tumor lung tissue. The clonotype was recovered from a woman in her thirties or forties with non-small cell lung cancer. This chain links TRBV28 with TRBJ1-3, with D possibly being TRBD1 (5 bases). CDR3 amino acids: CASSFAGVRGVIPPGNTIYF. The CDR3 bases are TGTGCCAGCAGTTTTGCGGGGGTTAGGGGTGTAATCCCTCCTGGAAACACTATATATTTT.